This entry is about one T cell receptor (beta chain). Its target is unknown. The data stem from a study of cytomegalovirus exposure and HLA in healthy donors. The germline V gene has CDR1 MNHEY and CDR2 SVGAGI. V lost 1 base and J lost 5; bases outside the gene matches: 6. There are 16 residues in the CDR3. In the PCR, 60 Vbeta and 13 Jbeta primers were used. The data were produced by immunoSEQ multiplex PCR, yet TCRdb's version contains in-frame clones alone and is incomplete. The sample lists about 110,000 clones; about 75% were seen once. Nominally healthy donors provided the samples, though records likely missed some immune exposures. Findings and caveats of the study: In vitro work confirmed that a few CMV-associated chains recognize CMV antigens. Listed as cytomegalovirus-associated were 164 TCR beta chains.

The sequencing input was PBMCs. The TCR was taken from a man between 40 and 49 years old in good health and CMV-seronegative. The chain combines TRBV6-5 with TRBJ2-2; 8 bases map to TRBD1. The CDR3 DNA follows: TGTGCCAGCAGTTACTACCGGACAGGGAGGACCGGGGAGCTGTTTTTT. Amino acid sequence: CASSYYRTGRTGELFF.